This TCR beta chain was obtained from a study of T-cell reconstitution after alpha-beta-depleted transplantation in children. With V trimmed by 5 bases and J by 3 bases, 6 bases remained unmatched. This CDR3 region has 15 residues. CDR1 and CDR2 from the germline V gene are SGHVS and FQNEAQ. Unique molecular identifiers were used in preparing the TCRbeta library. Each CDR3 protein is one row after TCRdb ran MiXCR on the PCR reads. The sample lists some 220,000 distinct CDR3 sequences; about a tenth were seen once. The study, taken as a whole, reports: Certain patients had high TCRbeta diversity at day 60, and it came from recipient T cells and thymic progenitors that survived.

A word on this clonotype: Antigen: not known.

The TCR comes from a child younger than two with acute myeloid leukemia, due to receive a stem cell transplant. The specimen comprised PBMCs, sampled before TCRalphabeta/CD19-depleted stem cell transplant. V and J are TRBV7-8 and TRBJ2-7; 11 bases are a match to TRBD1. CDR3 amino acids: CASSPHGTGGYEQYF. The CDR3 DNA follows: TGTGCCAGCAGCCCCCATGGGACAGGGGGCTACGAGCAGTACTTC.